This T cell receptor beta chain was captured by sequencing in a study of shared clonotypes between healthy human individuals. The study, taken as a whole, reports: Specimens sampled were limited to blood, with tissue repertoires likely differing.

Points on this clone: Its target is not known.

Only in-frame clones appear in the TCRdb table, and some are missing; sequencing was by immunoSEQ multiplex PCR. The sample records millions of clones, roughly nine tenths being singletons. The CDR3 runs 11 residues. In germline, CDR1 is GTSNPN, CDR2 SVGIG (reference sequence). With V trimmed by 5 bases and J by 14 bases, 9 bases remained unmatched. The receptor's source is a man aged 18 to 30 in good health. Sequenced: naive CD4+ T cells sorted from blood. Stated subset: CD45RA+ positively selected. The chain carries TRBV30 and TRBJ2-1; 7 nucleotides agree with TRBD1. The CDR3 spells CAWYRGAVKFF. CDR3 DNA sequence: TGTGCCTGGTACAGGGGAGCGGTGAAGTTCTTC. Full variable domain (remainder filled in from reference TRBV30 and TRBJ2-1): SQTIHQWPATLVQPVGSPLSLECTVEGTSNPNLYWYRQAAGRGLQLLFYSVGIGQISSEVPQNLSASRPQDRQFILSSKKLLLSDSGFYLCAWYRGAVKFFGPGTRLTVL.